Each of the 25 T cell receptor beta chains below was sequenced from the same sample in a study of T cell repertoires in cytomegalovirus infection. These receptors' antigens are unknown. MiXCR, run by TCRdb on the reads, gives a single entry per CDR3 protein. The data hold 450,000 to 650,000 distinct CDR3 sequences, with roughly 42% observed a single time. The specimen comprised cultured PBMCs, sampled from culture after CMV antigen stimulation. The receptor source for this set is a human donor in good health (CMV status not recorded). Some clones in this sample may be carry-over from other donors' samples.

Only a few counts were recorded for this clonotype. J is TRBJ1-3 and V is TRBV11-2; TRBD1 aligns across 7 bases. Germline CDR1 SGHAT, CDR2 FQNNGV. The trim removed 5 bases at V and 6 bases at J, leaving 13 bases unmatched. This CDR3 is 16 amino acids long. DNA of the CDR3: TGTGCCAGCAGCGCGTTACAGGGGAGATGGGAAAACACCATATATTTT. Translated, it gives CASSALQGRWENTIYF.

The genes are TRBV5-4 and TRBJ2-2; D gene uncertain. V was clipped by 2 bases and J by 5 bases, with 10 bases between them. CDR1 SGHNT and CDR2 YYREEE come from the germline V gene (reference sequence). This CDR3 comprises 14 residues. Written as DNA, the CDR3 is TGTGCCAGCAGCTTAGGCAGGCAGACCGGGGAGCTGTTTTTT. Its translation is CASSLGRQTGELFF.

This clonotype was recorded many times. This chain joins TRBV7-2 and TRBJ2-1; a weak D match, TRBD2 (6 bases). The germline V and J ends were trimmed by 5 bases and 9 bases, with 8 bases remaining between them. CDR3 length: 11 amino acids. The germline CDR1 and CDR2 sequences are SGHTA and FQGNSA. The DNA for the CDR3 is TGTGCCAGCAGCCCGGGGGTTGAGCAGTTCTTC. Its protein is CASSPGVEQFF.

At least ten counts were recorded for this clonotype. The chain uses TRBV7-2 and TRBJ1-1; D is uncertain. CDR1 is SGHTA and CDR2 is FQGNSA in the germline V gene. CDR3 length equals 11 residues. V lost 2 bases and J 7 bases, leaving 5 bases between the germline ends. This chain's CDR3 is CASSLFIEAFF. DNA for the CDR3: TGTGCCAGCAGCTTATTCATTGAAGCTTTCTTT.

As DNA, the CDR3 is TGTGCCACCAGTGATTCCGGGACAGCGAACACCGGGGAGCTGTTTTTT. It encodes CATSDSGTANTGELFF. The rearrangement uses TRBV24-1 and TRBJ2-2, with TRBD1 identical over 7 bases. Germline values: CDR1 KGHDR, CDR2 SFDVKD. With 2 bases clipped from V and 0 bases from J, the junction kept 2 bases outside the gene matches. This CDR3 is 16 amino acids long.

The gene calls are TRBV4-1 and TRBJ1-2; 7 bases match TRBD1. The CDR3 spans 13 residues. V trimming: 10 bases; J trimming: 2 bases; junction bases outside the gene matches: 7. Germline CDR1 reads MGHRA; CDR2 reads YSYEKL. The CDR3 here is CATRQQGNYGYTF. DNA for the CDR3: TGCGCCACCAGACAACAGGGGAACTATGGCTACACCTTC.

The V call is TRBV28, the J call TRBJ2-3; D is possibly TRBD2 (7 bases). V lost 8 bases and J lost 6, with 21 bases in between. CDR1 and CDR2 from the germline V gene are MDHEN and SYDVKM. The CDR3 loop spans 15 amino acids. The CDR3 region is CASDRLRGGSDTQYF. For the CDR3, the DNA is TGTGCCAGCGACCGACTAAGGGGGGGCTCGGATACGCAGTATTTT. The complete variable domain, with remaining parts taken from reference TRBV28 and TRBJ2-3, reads DVKVTQSSRYLVKRTGEKVFLECVQDMDHENMFWYRQDPGLGLRLIYFSYDVKMKEKGDIPEGYSVSREKKERFSLILESASTNQTSMYLCASDRLRGGSDTQYFGPGTRLTVL.

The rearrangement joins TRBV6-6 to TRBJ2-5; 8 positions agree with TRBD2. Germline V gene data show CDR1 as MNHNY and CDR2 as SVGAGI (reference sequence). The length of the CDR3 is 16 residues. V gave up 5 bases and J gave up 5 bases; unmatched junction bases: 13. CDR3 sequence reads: CASSGGLGGARETQYF. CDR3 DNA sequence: TGTGCCAGCAGTGGGGGACTCGGGGGGGCGCGTGAGACCCAGTACTTC.

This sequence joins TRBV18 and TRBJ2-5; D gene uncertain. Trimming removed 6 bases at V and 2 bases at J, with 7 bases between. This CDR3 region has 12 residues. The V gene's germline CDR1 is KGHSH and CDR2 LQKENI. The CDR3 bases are TGTGCCAGCTCTGGGGAACAAGAGACCCAGTACTTC. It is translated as CASSGEQETQYF.

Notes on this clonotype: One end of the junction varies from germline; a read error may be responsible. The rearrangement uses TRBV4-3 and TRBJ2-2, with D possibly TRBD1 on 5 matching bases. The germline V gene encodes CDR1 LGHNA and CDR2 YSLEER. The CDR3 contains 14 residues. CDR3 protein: CASSQGLPTGELFF. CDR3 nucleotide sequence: TGTGCCAGCAGTCAGGGATTACCTACCGGGGAGCTGTTTTTT.

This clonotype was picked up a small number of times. For the CDR3, the DNA is TGTGCCAGCAGCTTATATGCATTTTCCACCATATATTTT. Protein product: CASSLYAFSTIYF. The chain is built from TRBV7-2 and TRBJ1-3; D is unclear. CDR1 is SGHTA, CDR2 FQGNSA, per germline. V shed 2 bases and J shed 9 bases, with 11 bases lying between them. CDR3 length equals 13 residues.

CDR3 bases: TGTGCCAGCAGCTTCTCGGGACAGGTCTACGAGCAGTACTTC. Translation gives CASSFSGQVYEQYF. V is TRBV5-4 and J is TRBJ2-7, with 8 positions matching TRBD1. V was pared by 2 bases and J by 3 bases, with 4 bases of the junction left unmatched. Germline V gene sequence: CDR1 SGHNT, CDR2 YYREEE (reference sequence). The CDR3 runs to 14 residues.

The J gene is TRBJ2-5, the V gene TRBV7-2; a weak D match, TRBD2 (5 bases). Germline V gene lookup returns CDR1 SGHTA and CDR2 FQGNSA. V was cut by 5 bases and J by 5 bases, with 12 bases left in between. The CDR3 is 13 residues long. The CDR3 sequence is CASSRARAETQYF. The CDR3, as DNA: TGTGCCAGCAGCCGAGCGCGGGCGGAGACCCAGTACTTC.

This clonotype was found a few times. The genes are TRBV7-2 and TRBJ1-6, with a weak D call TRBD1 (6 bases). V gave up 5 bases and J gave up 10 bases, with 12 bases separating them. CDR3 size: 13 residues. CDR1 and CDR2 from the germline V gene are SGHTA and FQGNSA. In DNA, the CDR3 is TGTGCCAGCAGCCTCAAGGGGGGATCACCCCTCCACTTT. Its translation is CASSLKGGSPLHF.

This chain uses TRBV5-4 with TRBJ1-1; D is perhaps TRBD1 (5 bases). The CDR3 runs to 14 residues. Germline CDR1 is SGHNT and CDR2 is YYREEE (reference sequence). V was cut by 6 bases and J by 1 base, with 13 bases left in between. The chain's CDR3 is CASNRKDRNTEAFF. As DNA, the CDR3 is TGTGCCAGCAACAGAAAAGACAGGAACACTGAAGCTTTCTTT.

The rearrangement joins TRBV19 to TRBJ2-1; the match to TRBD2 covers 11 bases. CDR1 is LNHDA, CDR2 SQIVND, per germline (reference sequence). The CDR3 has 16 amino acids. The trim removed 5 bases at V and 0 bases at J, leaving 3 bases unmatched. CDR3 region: CASSASGGSSYNEQFF. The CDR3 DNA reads TGTGCCAGTAGTGCTAGCGGGGGGAGCTCCTACAATGAGCAGTTCTTC. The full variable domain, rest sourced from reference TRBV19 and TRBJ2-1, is DGGITQSPKYLFRKEGQNVTLSCEQNLNHDAMYWYRQDPGQGLRLIYYSQIVNDFQKGDIAEGYSVSREKKESFPLTVTSAQKNPTAFYLCASSASGGSSYNEQFFGPGTRLTVL.

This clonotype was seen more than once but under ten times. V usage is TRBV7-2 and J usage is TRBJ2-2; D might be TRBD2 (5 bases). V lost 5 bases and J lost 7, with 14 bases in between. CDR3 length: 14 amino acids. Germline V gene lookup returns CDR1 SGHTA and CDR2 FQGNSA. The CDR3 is CASSLLGFVGELFF. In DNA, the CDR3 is TGTGCCAGCAGCCTACTAGGATTCGTCGGGGAGCTGTTTTTT. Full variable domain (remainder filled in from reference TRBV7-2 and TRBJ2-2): GAGVSQSPSNKVTEKGKDVELRCDPISGHTALYWYRQSLGQGLEFLIYFQGNSAPDKSGLPSDRFSAERTGGSVSTLTIQRTQQEDSAVYLCASSLLGFVGELFFGEGSRLTVL.

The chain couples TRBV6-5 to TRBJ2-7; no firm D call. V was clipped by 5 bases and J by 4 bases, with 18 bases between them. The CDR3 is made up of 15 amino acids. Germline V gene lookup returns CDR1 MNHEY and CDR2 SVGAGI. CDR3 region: CASSPSVGSAYEQYF. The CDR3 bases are TGTGCCAGCAGTCCCTCCGTGGGTTCCGCTTACGAGCAGTACTTC.

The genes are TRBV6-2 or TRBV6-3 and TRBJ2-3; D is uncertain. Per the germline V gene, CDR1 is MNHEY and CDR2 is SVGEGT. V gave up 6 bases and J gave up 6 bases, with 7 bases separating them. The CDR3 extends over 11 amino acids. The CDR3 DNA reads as TGTGCCAGCAGCCGCAAGGATACGCAGTATTTT. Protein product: CASSRKDTQYF.

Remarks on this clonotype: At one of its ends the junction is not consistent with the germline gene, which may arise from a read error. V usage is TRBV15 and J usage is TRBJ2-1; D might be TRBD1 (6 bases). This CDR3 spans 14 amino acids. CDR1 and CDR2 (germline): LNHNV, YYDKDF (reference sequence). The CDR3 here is CATSRDNKGTRRVF. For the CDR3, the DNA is TGTGCCACCAGCAGAGATAATAAGGGGACACGCCGGGTCTTC.

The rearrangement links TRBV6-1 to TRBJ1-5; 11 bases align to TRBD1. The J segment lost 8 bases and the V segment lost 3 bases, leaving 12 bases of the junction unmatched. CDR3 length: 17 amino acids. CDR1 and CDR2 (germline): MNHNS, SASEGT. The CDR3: CASSDRTGGVLGKPQHF. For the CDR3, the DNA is TGTGCCAGCAGTGACAGGACAGGGGGCGTATTGGGGAAGCCCCAGCATTTT.

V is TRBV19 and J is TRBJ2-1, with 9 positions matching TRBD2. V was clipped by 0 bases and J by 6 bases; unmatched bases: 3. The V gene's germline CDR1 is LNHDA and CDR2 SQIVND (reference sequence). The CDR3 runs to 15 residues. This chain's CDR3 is CASSIDASGTNEQFF. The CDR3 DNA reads TGTGCCAGTAGTATAGATGCTAGCGGGACCAATGAGCAGTTCTTC. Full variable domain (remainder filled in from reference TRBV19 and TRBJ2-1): DGGITQSPKYLFRKEGQNVTLSCEQNLNHDAMYWYRQDPGQGLRLIYYSQIVNDFQKGDIAEGYSVSREKKESFPLTVTSAQKNPTAFYLCASSIDASGTNEQFFGPGTRLTVL.

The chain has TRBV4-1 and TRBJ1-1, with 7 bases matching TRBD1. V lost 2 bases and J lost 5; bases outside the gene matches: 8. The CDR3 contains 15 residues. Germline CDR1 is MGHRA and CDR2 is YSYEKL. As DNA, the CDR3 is TGCGCCAGCAGCCAAAGACCAACAGGGGTGACTGAAGCTTTCTTT. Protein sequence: CASSQRPTGVTEAFF.

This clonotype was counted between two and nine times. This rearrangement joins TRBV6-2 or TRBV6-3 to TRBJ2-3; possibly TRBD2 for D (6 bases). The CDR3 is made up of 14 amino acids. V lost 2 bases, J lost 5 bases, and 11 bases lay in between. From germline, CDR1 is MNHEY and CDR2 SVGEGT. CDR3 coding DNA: TGTGCCAGCAGTTACGGGCTAGCGAGAGATACGCAGTATTTT. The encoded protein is CASSYGLARDTQYF.

The CDR3 nucleotides read TGTGCCAGCGGGATGGGACAGTCGCGGGTAAGAGATACGCAGTATTTT. The encoded protein is CASGMGQSRVRDTQYF. The chain couples TRBV12-3 or TRBV12-4 to TRBJ2-3; 7 positions match TRBD1. V lost 8 bases to trimming and J lost 5 bases; unmatched junction nucleotides: 16. The CDR3 totals 16 residues.